The source of this TCR beta chain is a study of T cell responses to AZD1222 COVID-19 vaccine. Second doses were pooled across both intervals (about 4 or about 12 weeks). The study, taken as a whole, reports: Females made up more of the donors, who were largely white British, and clonal diversity may have come out too low. None of the repertoires were sampled until the peak T cell response had passed. The span of vaccine-associated CD4 TCRs extended across spike, with dominance at 160-218 and 743-854.

The length of the CDR3 is 16 residues. Germline values: CDR1 LNHNV, CDR2 YYDKDF (reference sequence). Trimming shortened V by 0 bases and J by 4 bases, and 13 bases separated the two germline ends. Clones were sequenced by immunoSEQ multiplex PCR, and TCRdb holds only the in-frame ones, with some missing. The table lists around 180,000 clones, approximately 94% of them singletons. Concerning this clone itself: Its antigen is not known.

The sample in question was peripheral blood, obtained 28 days after the second AZD1222 dose. The rearrangement joins TRBV15 to TRBJ1-5; D is perhaps TRBD1 (5 bases). The receptor comes from an adult who received the AZD1222 COVID-19 vaccine. DNA of the CDR3: TGTGCCACCAGCAGAGATAGAGGGGTAGCAAATCAGCCCCAGCATTTT. Translating it yields CATSRDRGVANQPQHF.